The 7 T cell receptor beta chains below all came from one sample that was sequenced in a study of cytomegalovirus exposure and HLA in healthy donors. Sequencing was performed with immunoSEQ multiplex PCR; in TCRdb, only in-frame clones are kept and a portion is missing. Of tens of thousands of clones in the sample, more than 90% are singletons; the top ten hold more than 0.85%. Sequencing was done on a sample of PBMCs. These receptors all stem from a man aged 18-30 years in good health and CMV-seronegative.

This clone was seen just once. The CDR3 reads CASSFKISGGPPELFF. In nucleotides, the CDR3 is TGTGCCAGCAGCTTTAAGATATCGGGGGGACCCCCTGAGCTGTTTTTT. The rearrangement joins TRBV5-4 to TRBJ2-2; 7 bases line up with TRBD2. The trim removed 2 bases at V and 11 bases at J, leaving 15 bases unmatched. Germline-derived CDR1 and CDR2 are SGHNT and YYREEE (reference sequence). The CDR3 has 16 amino acids.

CDR3: CASSQGEALLAEKLFF. In DNA, the CDR3 is TGTGCCAGCAGCCAAGGAGAAGCGCTCTTAGCTGAGAAACTGTTTTTT. The V call is TRBV4-2, the J call TRBJ1-4; D call uncertain. V was trimmed by 1 base and J by 11 bases, leaving 20 bases between them. The V gene's germline CDR1 is LGHNA and CDR2 YNFKEQ. This CDR3 comprises 16 residues.

V gene TRBV27 combines with J gene TRBJ2-1; D is possibly TRBD2 (5 bases). This CDR3 has 14 amino acids. Looked up from germline, CDR1 is MNHEY and CDR2 is SMNVEV (reference sequence). Deletions cut 8 bases from V and 8 bases from J, with 19 bases between. The CDR3 spells CASAKDSNMDEQFF. In DNA form, the CDR3 reads TGTGCCAGCGCGAAGGACTCGAATATGGATGAGCAGTTCTTC.

V usage is TRBV29-1 and J usage is TRBJ1-1; tentatively, D is TRBD1 (5 bases). Germline assignment: CDR1 SQVTM and CDR2 ANQGSEA. V was cut by 7 bases and J by 0 bases, with 21 bases left in between. The CDR3 is 16 residues long. DNA of the CDR3: TGCAGCGCCCGGCAGGGATCGGTTATAGTGAACACTGAAGCTTTCTTT. As protein: CSARQGSVIVNTEAFF.

This clone was detected only once. J is TRBJ1-1 and V is TRBV18; TRBD1 agrees at 7 bases. The V segment lost 3 bases and the J segment 0 bases; nucleotides outside the gene matches: 7. The CDR3 is made up of 16 amino acids. The germline V gene has CDR1 KGHSH and CDR2 LQKENI. The CDR3 protein is CASSPRQGELNTEAFF. CDR3 nucleotide sequence: TGTGCCAGCTCACCTCGTCAGGGGGAATTGAACACTGAAGCTTTCTTT. Full variable domain (rest looked up from reference TRBV18 and TRBJ1-1): NAGVMQNPRHLVRRRGQEARLRCSPMKGHSHVYWYRQLPEEGLKFMVYLQKENIIDESGMPKERFSAEFPKEGPSILRIQQVVRGDSAAYFCASSPRQGELNTEAFFGQGTRLTVV.

The chain has TRBV10-3 and TRBJ2-2; 9 bases line up with TRBD2. Germline values: CDR1 ENHRY, CDR2 SYGVKD. The CDR3 length is 15 residues. The V segment lost 6 bases and the J segment 3 bases; nucleotides outside the gene matches: 5. For the CDR3, the DNA is TGTGCCATCAGGGCTAGCGGGGAATACACCGGGGAGCTGTTTTTT. Amino acids: CAIRASGEYTGELFF.

This sequence joins TRBV27 and TRBJ2-7; TRBD2 aligns across 11 bases. This CDR3 comprises 15 residues. With V trimmed by 4 bases and J by 2 bases, 4 bases remained unmatched. Germline CDR1 is MNHEY and CDR2 is SMNVEV (reference sequence). CDR3 region: CASSSGTSGTYEQYF. The CDR3 region has the DNA TGTGCCAGCAGTTCCGGGACTAGCGGAACCTACGAGCAGTACTTC.